This paragraph covers one T cell receptor (beta chain) sequence. This sample was taken from a study of blood T cell repertoires in COVID-19. The protocol was immunoSEQ multiplex PCR, while the TCRdb copy is restricted to in-frame clones and leaves out a portion. Here the sample spans 78,000 or so clones, approximately 83% being singletons. V lost 2 bases to trimming and J lost 3 bases; unmatched junction nucleotides: 4. Germline-derived CDR1 and CDR2 are SGHTA and FQGNSA. CDR3 length equals 14 residues. The receptor was derived from a human donor in a cohort sampled during active COVID-19. Sequenced: peripheral blood. The chain employs TRBV7-2 and TRBJ2-7; 7 positions match TRBD1. The CDR3 spells CASSLRRQGYEQYF. DNA for the CDR3: TGTGCCAGCAGCTTAAGACGACAGGGCTACGAGCAGTACTTC. The whole variable domain, remainder taken from reference TRBV7-2 and TRBJ2-7, is GAGVSQSPSNKVTEKGKDVELRCDPISGHTALYWYRQSLGQGLEFLIYFQGNSAPDKSGLPSDRFSAERTGGSVSTLTIQRTQQEDSAVYLCASSLRRQGYEQYFGPGTRLTVT.